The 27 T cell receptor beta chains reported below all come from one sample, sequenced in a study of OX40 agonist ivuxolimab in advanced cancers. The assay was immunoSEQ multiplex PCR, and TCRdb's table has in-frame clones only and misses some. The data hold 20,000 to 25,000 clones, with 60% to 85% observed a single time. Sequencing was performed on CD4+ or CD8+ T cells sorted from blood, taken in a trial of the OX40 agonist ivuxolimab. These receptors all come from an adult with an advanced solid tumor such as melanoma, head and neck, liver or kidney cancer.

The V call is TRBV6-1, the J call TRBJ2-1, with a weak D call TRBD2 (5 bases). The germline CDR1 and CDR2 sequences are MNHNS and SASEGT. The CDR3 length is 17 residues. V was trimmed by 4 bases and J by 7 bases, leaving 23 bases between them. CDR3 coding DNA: TGTGCCAGCAGTGTTTTAGGAGGTAGGATGGTCTGGAATGAGCAGTTCTTC. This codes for CASSVLGGRMVWNEQFF.

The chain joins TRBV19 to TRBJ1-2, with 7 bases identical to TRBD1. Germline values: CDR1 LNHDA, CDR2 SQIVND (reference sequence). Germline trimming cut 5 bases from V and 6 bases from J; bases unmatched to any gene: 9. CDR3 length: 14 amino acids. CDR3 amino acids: CASSPGQEGDGYTF. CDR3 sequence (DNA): TGTGCCAGTAGTCCTGGACAGGAGGGAGATGGCTACACCTTC.

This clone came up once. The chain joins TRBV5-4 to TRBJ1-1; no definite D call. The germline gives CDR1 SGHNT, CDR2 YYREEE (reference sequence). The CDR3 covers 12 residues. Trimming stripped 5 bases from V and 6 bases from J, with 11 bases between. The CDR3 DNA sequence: TGTGCCAGCAGGGGAGTTTTGGCTGAAGCTTTCTTT. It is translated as CASRGVLAEAFF.

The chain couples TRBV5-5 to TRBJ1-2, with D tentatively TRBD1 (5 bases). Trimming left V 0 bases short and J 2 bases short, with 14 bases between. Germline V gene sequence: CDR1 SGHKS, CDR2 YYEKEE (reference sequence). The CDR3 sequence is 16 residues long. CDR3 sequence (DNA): TGTGCCAGCAGCTTGGGCCCCGCCCAGGGAAACTATGGCTACACCTTC. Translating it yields CASSLGPAQGNYGYTF. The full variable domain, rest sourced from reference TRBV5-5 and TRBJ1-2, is DAGVTQSPTHLIKTRGQQVTLRCSPISGHKSVSWYQQVLGQGPQFIFQYYEKEERGRGNFPDRFSARQFPNYSSELNVNALLLGDSALYLCASSLGPAQGNYGYTFGSGTRLTVV.

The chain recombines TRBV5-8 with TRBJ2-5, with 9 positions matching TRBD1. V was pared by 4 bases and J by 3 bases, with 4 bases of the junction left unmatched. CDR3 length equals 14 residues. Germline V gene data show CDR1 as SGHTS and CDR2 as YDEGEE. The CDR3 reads CASSKRTGEETQYF. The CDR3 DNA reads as TGTGCCAGCAGCAAACGGACAGGGGAAGAGACCCAGTACTTC.

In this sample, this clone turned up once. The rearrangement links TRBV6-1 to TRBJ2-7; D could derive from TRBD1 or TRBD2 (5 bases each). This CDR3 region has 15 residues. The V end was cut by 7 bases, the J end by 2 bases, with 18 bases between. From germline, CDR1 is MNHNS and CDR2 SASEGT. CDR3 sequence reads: CASTLRDGPPYEQYF. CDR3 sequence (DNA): TGTGCCAGCACTCTAAGGGACGGACCTCCCTACGAGCAGTACTTC.

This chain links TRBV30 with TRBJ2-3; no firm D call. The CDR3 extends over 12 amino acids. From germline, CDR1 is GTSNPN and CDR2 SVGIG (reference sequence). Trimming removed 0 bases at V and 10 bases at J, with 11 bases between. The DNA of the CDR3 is TGTGCCTGGAGTGTAATAGGGAAAGCGCAGTATTTT. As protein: CAWSVIGKAQYF. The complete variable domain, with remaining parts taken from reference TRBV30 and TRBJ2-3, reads SQTIHQWPATLVQPVGSPLSLECTVEGTSNPNLYWYRQAAGRGLQLLFYSVGIGQISSEVPQNLSASRPQDRQFILSSKKLLLSDSGFYLCAWSVIGKAQYFGPGTRLTVL.

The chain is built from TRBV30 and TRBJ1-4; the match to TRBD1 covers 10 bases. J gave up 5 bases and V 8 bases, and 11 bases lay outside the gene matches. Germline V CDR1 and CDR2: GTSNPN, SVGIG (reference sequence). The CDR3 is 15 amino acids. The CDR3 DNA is TGTGCCACCCAGGACAGGGGGATGGAAAATGAAAAACTGTTTTTT. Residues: CATQDRGMENEKLFF.

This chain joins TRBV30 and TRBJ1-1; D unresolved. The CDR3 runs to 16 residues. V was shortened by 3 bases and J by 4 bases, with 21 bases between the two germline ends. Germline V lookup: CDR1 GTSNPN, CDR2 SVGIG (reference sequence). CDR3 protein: CAWRASGSSLVTEAFF. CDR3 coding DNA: TGTGCCTGGAGGGCTTCCGGGTCCTCACTAGTCACTGAAGCTTTCTTT.

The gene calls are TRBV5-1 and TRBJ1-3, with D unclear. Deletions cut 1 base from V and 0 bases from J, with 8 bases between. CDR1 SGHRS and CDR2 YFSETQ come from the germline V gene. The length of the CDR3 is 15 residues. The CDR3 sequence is CASSLTAFSGNTIYF. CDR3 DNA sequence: TGCGCCAGCAGCTTGACGGCTTTCTCTGGAAACACCATATATTTT.

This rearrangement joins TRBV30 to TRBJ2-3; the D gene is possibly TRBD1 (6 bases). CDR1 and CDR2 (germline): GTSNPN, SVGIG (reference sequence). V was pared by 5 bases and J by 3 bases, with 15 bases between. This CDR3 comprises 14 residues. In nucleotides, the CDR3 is TGTGCCTGGGCCACAGGGCGAGGGACAGATACGCAGTATTTT. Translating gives CAWATGRGTDTQYF.

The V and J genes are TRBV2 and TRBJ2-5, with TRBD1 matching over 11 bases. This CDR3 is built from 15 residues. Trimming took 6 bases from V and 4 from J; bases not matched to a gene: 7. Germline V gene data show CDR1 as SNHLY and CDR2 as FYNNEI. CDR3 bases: TGTGCCAGCAGCGGACAGGGGGCGATAGGAGAGACCCAGTACTTC. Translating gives CASSGQGAIGETQYF.

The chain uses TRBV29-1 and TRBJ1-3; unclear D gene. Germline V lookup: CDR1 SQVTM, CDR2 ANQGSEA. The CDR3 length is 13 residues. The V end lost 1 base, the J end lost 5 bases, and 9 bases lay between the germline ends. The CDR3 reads CSVEGTERNTIYF. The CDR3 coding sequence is TGCAGCGTTGAAGGGACTGAACGAAACACCATATATTTT.

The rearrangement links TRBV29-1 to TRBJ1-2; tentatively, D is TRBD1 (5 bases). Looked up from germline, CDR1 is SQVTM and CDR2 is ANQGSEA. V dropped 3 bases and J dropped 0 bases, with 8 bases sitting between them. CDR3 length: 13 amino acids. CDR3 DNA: TGCAGCGTTGATCGGGGGGCTAACTATGGCTACACCTTC. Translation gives CSVDRGANYGYTF.

The CDR3 nucleotides read TGTGCCAGCAGTCCGACTAGCTCCTACAATGAGCAGTTCTTC. Its protein is CASSPTSSYNEQFF. The V gene is TRBV28, the J gene TRBJ2-1, with a possible D match to TRBD2 (6 bases). Germline V gene lookup returns CDR1 MDHEN and CDR2 SYDVKM. CDR3 length: 14 residues. V was pared by 5 bases and J by 0 bases, with 8 bases between.

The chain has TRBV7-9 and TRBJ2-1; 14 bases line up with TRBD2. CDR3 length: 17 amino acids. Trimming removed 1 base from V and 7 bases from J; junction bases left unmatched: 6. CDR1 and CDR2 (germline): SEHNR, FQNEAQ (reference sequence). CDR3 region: CASSLETSGGAWNEQFF. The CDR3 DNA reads TGTGCCAGCAGCTTAGAGACTAGCGGGGGGGCATGGAATGAGCAGTTCTTC.

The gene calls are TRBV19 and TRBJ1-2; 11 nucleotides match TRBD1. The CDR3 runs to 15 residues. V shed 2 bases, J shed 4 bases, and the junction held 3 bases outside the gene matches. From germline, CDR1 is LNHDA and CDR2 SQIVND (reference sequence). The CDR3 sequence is CASSIPGQGAYGYTF. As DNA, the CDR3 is TGTGCCAGTAGTATACCCGGACAGGGGGCCTATGGCTACACCTTC.

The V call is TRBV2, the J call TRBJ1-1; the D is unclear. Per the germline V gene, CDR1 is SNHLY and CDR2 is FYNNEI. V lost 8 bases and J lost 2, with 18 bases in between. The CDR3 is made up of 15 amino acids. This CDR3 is CASCGRAGVNTEAFF. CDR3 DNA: TGTGCCAGCTGCGGAAGAGCAGGAGTAAACACTGAAGCTTTCTTT.

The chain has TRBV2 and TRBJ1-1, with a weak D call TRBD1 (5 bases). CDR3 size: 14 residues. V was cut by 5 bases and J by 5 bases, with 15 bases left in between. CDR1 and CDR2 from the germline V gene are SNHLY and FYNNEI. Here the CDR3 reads CASSYGLRGTEAFF. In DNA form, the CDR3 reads TGTGCCAGCAGTTACGGGCTTAGGGGTACTGAAGCTTTCTTT.

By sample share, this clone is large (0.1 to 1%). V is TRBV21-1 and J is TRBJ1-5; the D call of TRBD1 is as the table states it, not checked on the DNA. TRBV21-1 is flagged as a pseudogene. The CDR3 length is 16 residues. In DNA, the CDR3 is TGTGCCAGCAGCGCCGACAGTGGTGGTAGCAATCAGCCCCAGCATTTT. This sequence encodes CASSADSGGSNQPQHF.

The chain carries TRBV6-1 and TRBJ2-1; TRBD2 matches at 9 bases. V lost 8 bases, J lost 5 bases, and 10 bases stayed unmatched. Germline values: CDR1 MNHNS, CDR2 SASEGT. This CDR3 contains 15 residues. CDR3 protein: CASVRWLAGNNEQFF. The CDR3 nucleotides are TGTGCCAGCGTTCGCTGGCTAGCGGGGAACAATGAGCAGTTCTTC.

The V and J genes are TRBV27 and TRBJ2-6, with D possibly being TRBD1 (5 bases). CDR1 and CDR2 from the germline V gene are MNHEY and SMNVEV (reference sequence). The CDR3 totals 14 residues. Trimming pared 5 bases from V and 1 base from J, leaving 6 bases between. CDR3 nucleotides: TGTGCCAGCAGTCAGGGATCTGGGGCCAACGTCCTGACTTTC. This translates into CASSQGSGANVLTF. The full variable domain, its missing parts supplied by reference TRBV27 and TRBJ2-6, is EAQVTQNPRYLITVTGKKLTVTCSQNMNHEYMSWYRQDPGLGLRQIYYSMNVEVTDKGDVPEGYKVSRKEKRNFPLILESPSPNQTSLYFCASSQGSGANVLTFGAGSRLTVL.

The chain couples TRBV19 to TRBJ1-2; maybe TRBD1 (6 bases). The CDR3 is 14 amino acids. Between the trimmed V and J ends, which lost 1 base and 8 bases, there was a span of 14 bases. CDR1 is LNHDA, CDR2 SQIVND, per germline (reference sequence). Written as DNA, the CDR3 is TGTGCCAGTAGTATAGGAAGGACAGAGGGCGGCTACACCTTC. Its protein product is CASSIGRTEGGYTF.

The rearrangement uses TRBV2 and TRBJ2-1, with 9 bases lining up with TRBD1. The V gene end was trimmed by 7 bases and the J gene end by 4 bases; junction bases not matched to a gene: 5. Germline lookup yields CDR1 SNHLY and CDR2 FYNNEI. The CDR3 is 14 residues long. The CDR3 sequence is CASIGQGNYNEQFF. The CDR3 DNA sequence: TGTGCCAGCATCGGACAGGGGAATTACAATGAGCAGTTCTTC. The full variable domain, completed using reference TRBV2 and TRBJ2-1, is EPEVTQTPSHQVTQMGQEVILRCVPISNHLYFYWYRQILGQKVEFLVSFYNNEISEKSEIFDDQFSVERPDGSNFTLKIRSTKLEDSAMYFCASIGQGNYNEQFFGPGTRLTVL.

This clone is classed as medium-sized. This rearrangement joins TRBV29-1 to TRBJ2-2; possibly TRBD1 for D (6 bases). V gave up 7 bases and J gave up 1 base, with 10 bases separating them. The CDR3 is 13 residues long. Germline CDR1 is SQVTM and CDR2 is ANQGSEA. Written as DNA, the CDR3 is TGCAGCGCTCAGGGACAGAACACCGGGGAGCTGTTTTTT. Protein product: CSAQGQNTGELFF.

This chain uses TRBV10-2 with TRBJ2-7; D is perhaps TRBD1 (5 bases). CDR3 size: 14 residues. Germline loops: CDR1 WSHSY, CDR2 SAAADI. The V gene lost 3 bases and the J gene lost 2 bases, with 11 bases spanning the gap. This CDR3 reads CASSDAGHTYEQYF. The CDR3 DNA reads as TGCGCCAGCAGTGACGCAGGGCATACCTACGAGCAGTACTTC.

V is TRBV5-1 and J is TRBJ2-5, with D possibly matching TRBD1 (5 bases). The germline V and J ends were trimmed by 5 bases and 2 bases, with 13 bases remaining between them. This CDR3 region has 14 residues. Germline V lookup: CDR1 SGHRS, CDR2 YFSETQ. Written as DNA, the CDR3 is TGCGCCAGCAGTTCATTCCAGGGACAAGAGACCCAGTACTTC. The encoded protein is CASSSFQGQETQYF.